This TCR beta chain came from a study of response to subunit inactivated influenza vaccine. Study-wide points: Each seasonal influenza vaccination recruits few new T cells, the authors suggested.

TCRdb re-called the RT-PCR reads with MiXCR, one entry per CDR3 protein. The table shows over 800,000 distinct CDR3 sequences, with 21% occurring only once. CDR1 and CDR2 (germline): SGHAT, FQNNGV. This CDR3 comprises 15 residues. V gave up 1 base and J gave up 7 bases; unmatched junction bases: 3. In this sample, this clonotype turned up a few times. Its antigen is not known. V gene TRBV11-2 combines with J gene TRBJ2-1; TRBD2 aligns across 11 bases. Sequenced here: PBMCs from blood, sampled 4 to 6 days after vaccination. This TCR was sampled from a man aged 50-60 years who received an inactivated influenza vaccine. For the CDR3, the DNA is TGTGCCAGCAGCTTAGGTAGCGGGAGGGGGAATGAGCAGTTCTTC. It specifies CASSLGSGRGNEQFF. The full variable domain, completed using reference TRBV11-2 and TRBJ2-1, is EAGVAQSPRYKIIEKRQSVAFWCNPISGHATLYWYQQILGQGPKLLIQFQNNGVVDDSQLPKDRFSAERLKGVDSTLKIQPAKLEDSAVYLCASSLGSGRGNEQFFGPGTRLTVL.